The T cell receptor (beta chain) described here comes from a study of Ad26.COV2.S vaccination and SARS-CoV-2 variants. Looking at the study overall: In the study, Ad26.COV2.S was injected intramuscularly once, or twice 56 days apart.

Regarding this clone: What it binds is not known.

The treatment was: about 20 received Ad26.COV2.S at low or high dose, single or two shots; 5 received placebo; per-sample allocation not given. Sampling took place 63 days after the first vaccine or placebo injection. Findings and caveats of the study: Vaccine recipients surpassed placebo recipients in spike-specific TCR breadth. Breadth and depth estimates from TCRs may understate total T cell responses.

TCRdb keeps only in-frame clones here, not all; method: immunoSEQ multiplex PCR. Among around 380,000 clones listed, about nine tenths were seen once. The sequence was collected from a person between 18 and 65 years old who received the Ad26.COV2.S COVID-19 vaccine or a placebo. This specimen was peripheral blood, taken in a trial of Ad26.COV2.S vaccine versus placebo.

The CDR3 DNA sequence: TGTGCCAGCAGCCGGGACAGGAGCACAGATACGCAGTATTTT. This translates into CASSRDRSTDTQYF. The V call is TRBV27, the J call TRBJ2-3; 8 nucleotides match TRBD1. The germline gives CDR1 MNHEY, CDR2 SMNVEV (reference sequence). Trimming removed 6 bases from V and 0 bases from J; junction bases left unmatched: 2. CDR3 length: 14 residues.